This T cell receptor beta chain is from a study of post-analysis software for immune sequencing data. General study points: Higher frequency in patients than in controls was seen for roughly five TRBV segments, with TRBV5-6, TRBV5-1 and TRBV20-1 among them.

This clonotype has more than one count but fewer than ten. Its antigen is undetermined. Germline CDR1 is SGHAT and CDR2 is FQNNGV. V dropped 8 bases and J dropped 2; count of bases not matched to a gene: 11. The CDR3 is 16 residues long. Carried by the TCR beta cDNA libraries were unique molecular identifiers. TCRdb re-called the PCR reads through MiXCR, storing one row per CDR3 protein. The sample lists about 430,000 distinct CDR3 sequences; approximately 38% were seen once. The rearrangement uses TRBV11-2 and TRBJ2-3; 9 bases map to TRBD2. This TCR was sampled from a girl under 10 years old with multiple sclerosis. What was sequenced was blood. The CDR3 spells CASGSALAGLTDTQYF. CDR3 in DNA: TGTGCCAGCGGATCTGCCCTAGCGGGACTCACAGATACGCAGTATTTT.